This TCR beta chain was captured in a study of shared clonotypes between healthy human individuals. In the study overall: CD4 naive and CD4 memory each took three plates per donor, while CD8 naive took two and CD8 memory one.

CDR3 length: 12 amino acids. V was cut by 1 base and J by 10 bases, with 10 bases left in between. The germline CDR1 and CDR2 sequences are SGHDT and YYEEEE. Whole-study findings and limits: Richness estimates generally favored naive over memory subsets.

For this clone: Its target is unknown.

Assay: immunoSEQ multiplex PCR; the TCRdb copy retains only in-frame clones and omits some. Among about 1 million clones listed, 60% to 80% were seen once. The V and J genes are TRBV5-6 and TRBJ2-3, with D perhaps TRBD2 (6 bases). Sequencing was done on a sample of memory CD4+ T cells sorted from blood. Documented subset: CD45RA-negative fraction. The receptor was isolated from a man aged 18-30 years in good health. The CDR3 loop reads CASSLKRVAQYF. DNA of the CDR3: TGTGCCAGCAGCTTGAAGCGGGTGGCGCAGTATTTT. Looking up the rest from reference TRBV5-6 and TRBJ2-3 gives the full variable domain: DAGVTQSPTHLIKTRGQQVTLRCSPKSGHDTVSWYQQALGQGPQFIFQYYEEEERQRGNFPDRFSGHQFPNYSSELNVNALLLGDSALYLCASSLKRVAQYFGPGTRLTVL.